One and the same sample provided the 2 T cell receptor beta chains below, sequenced in a study of blood T cell repertoires in COVID-19. Using immunoSEQ multiplex PCR, the repertoire was profiled, and TCRdb retains in-frame clones only, with some absent. The profile shows around 190,000 clones, around 86% of them singletons. Sample: peripheral blood. The receptors were sampled from a woman in her seventies with COVID-19, enrolled during active disease.

The rearrangement links TRBV27 to TRBJ2-7, with D possibly matching TRBD2 (5 bases). The CDR3 contains 15 residues. The germline V gene encodes CDR1 MNHEY and CDR2 SMNVEV (reference sequence). V lost 5 bases and J 0 bases, leaving 14 bases between the germline ends. The CDR3 reads CASSVSAGNSYEQYF. Here the CDR3 DNA reads TGTGCCAGCAGTGTTAGCGCGGGCAACTCCTACGAGCAGTACTTC.

Points on this clone: At one end the junction does not follow the germline gene, possibly because of a read error. The chain employs TRBV5-6 and TRBJ2-7; TRBD2 is a possible D gene (5 bases). The CDR3 extends over 15 amino acids. Germline V CDR1 and CDR2: SGHDT, YYEEEE. CDR3: CASSLELASSDEQYF. The CDR3 region has the DNA TGTGCCAGCAGCTTGGAACTGGCTAGCTCCGACGAGCAGTACTTC.